The 2 T cell receptor beta chains in this list originate from one sample, sequenced in a study of T cells in localized non-small cell lung cancer. The data were produced by immunoSEQ multiplex PCR, yet TCRdb's version contains in-frame clones alone and is incomplete. The table records roughly 70,000 clones, 86% of them present only once. Specimen: peripheral blood, collected before any cancer treatment. Source of these receptors: a male donor aged 60 or over with stage III squamous cell lung carcinoma.

The gene calls are TRBV7-9 and TRBJ1-1; 10 nucleotides agree with TRBD1. This CDR3 has 17 residues. With 3 bases clipped from V and 5 bases from J, the junction kept 12 bases outside the gene matches. The germline CDR1 and CDR2 sequences are SEHNR and FQNEAQ (reference sequence). The CDR3 DNA reads as TGTGCCAGCAGCTTTGGGTGGACAGGGGGAAGACGAACTGAAGCTTTCTTT. Protein sequence: CASSFGWTGGRRTEAFF.

V and J are TRBV2 and TRBJ1-4, with D perhaps TRBD1 (5 bases). Germline V lookup: CDR1 SNHLY, CDR2 FYNNEI. The CDR3 sequence is 14 residues long. Trimming pared 6 bases from V and 8 bases from J, leaving 16 bases between. The CDR3 DNA sequence: TGTGCCAGCAGCGAATTTATAGGGGAGGAAAAACTGTTTTTT. As protein: CASSEFIGEEKLFF.